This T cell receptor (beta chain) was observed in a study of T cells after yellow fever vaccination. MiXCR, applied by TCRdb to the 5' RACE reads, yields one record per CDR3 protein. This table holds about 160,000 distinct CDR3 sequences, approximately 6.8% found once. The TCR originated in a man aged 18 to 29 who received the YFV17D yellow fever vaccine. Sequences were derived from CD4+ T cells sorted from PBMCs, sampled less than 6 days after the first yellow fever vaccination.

The CDR3 reads CASRNGQGENTEAFF. The CDR3 nucleotides are TGTGCCAGCAGAAACGGACAGGGGGAGAACACTGAAGCTTTCTTT. The rearrangement links TRBV6-1 to TRBJ1-1; 10 nucleotides match TRBD1. The CDR3 has 15 amino acids. J lost 1 base, V lost 6 bases, and 5 bases had no gene match. CDR1 is MNHNS and CDR2 is SASEGT in the germline V gene.